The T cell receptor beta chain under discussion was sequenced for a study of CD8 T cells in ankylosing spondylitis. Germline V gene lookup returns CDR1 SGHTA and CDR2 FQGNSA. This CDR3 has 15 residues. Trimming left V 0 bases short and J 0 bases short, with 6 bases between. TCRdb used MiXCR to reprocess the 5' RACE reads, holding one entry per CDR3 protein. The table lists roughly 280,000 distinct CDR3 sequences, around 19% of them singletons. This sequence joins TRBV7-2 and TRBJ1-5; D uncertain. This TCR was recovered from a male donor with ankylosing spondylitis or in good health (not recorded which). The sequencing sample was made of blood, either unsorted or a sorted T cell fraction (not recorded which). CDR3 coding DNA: TGTGCCAGCAGCTTAGCAGGCTATAGCAATCAGCCCCAGCATTTT. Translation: CASSLAGYSNQPQHF.